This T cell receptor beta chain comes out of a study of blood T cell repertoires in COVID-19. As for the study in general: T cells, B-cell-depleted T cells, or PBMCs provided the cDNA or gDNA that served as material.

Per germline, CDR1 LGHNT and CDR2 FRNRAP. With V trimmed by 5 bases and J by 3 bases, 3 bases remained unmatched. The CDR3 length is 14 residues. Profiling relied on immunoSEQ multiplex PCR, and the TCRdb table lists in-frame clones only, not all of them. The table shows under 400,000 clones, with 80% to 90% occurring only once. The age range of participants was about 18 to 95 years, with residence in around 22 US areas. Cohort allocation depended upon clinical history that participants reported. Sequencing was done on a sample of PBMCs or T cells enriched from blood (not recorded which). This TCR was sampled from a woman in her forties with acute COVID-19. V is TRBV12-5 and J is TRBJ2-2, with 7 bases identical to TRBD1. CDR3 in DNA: TGTGCTAGTGGTATGGGACAGCACACCGGGGAGCTGTTTTTT. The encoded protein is CASGMGQHTGELFF.